Listed below are T cell receptor beta chains from one sample, sequenced in a study of post-analysis software for immune sequencing data. TCRdb reprocessed the PCR reads with MiXCR, giving one entry per CDR3 protein. The table records under 900,000 distinct CDR3 sequences, under 70% of them present only once. The sequenced sample consisted of blood. The origin of the receptors is a girl aged 10 to 17 with multiple sclerosis. Each CDR3 is given with its conserved first and last residue. D genes are given only for firm matches. A clone size is listed for some rows: how often the clone was seen (once, few, many), or a class if it is expanded.

d_call	j_call	v_call	clone_size	cdr3_aa	cdr3_nt
.	TRBJ2-5	TRBV4-1	few	CASSQGTALQETQYF	TGCGCCAGCAGCCAAGGCACAGCCTTACAAGAGACCCAGTACTTC
TRBD2	TRBJ2-7	TRBV29-1	few	CSVEGGLVHEQYF	TGCAGCGTTGAAGGGGGACTAGTCCACGAGCAGTACTTC
.	TRBJ2-1	TRBV7-3	once	CASSPASVAGEQFF	TGTGCCAGCAGCCCAGCATCGGTAGCAGGGGAGCAGTTCTTC
.	TRBJ2-4	TRBV10-1	few	CASRTSAAKNIQYF	TGCGCCAGCAGGACCTCTGCCGCCAAAAACATTCAGTACTTC
.	TRBJ2-6	TRBV2	.	CASSSRTQGANVLTF	TGTGCCAGCAGTTCCCGGACGCAAGGGGCCAACGTCCTGACTTTC
.	TRBJ2-2	TRBV29-1	once	CSVPTVSGELFF	TGCAGCGTGCCAACAGTATCCGGGGAGCTGTTTTTT
.	TRBJ2-7	TRBV20-1	.	CSARGGNGYEQYF	TGCAGTGCTAGAGGCGGGAATGGCTACGAGCAGTACTTC
.	TRBJ2-1	TRBV12-3/TRBV12-4	.	CASSLGAGLDEQFF	TGTGCCAGCAGTTTAGGGGCGGGGTTGGATGAGCAGTTCTTC
.	TRBJ2-7	TRBV27	.	CASRLAGVGTYEQYF	TGTGCCAGCAGACTCGCAGGGGTGGGGACCTACGAGCAGTACTTC
.	TRBJ2-2	TRBV24-1	few	CATSDTGTANTGELFF	TGTGCCACCAGTGATACCGGGACCGCGAACACCGGGGAGCTGTTTTTT
.	TRBJ2-1	TRBV7-3	.	CASSLRPGVDEQFF	TGTGCCAGCAGCTTAAGACCCGGGGTCGATGAGCAGTTCTTC
TRBD1	TRBJ1-2	TRBV20-1	.	CSAKMAGGSYGYTF	TGCAGTGCTAAGATGGCAGGGGGGAGCTATGGCTACACCTTC
TRBD2	TRBJ2-3	TRBV10-3	.	CAISLPSGTFSDTQYF	TGTGCCATCAGCCTACCTAGCGGGACCTTCTCAGATACGCAGTATTTT
.	TRBJ2-1	TRBV20-1	.	CSARGLGDSYNEQFF	TGCAGTGCTAGAGGGTTGGGGGATTCGTACAATGAGCAGTTCTTC
.	TRBJ1-5	TRBV28	.	CASSSEQHNQPQHF	TGTGCCAGCAGTTCTGAACAGCACAATCAGCCCCAGCATTTT
TRBD2	TRBJ2-7	TRBV28	.	CASSAPERDGYEQYF	TGTGCCAGCAGTGCGCCCGAGCGGGACGGCTACGAGCAGTACTTC
.	TRBJ2-7	TRBV7-2	.	CASSSPLSGYYEQYF	TGTGCCAGCAGCTCCCCTCTCAGCGGATACTACGAGCAGTACTTC
TRBD2	TRBJ2-5	TRBV29-1	.	CSVELGQTSGSSQETQYF	TGCAGCGTTGAATTGGGTCAAACTAGCGGGAGCTCCCAAGAGACCCAGTACTTC
.	TRBJ2-3	TRBV6-6	few	CASSYGLRGRGSGTQYF	TGTGCCAGCAGTTACGGCTTGAGGGGCAGGGGATCGGGTACGCAGTATTTT
.	TRBJ2-4	TRBV20-1	few	CSARDSSEYPMKYF	TGCAGTGCTAGAGATTCATCCGAATATCCGATGAAGTACTTC
.	TRBJ2-3	TRBV29-1	few	CSVQRTGSDTQYF	TGCAGCGTCCAAAGGACGGGGTCAGATACGCAGTATTTT
.	TRBJ2-5	TRBV2	.	CASSEAGQETQYF	TGTGCCAGCAGTGAAGCAGGCCAAGAGACCCAGTACTTC
TRBD1	TRBJ2-7	TRBV5-1	.	CASSYRPPQGDNSYEQYF	TGCGCCAGCAGCTACCGACCGCCACAGGGGGACAACTCCTACGAGCAGTACTTC
.	TRBJ2-7	TRBV5-1	.	CASRWDGSSYEQYF	TGCGCCAGCAGATGGGACGGGAGCTCCTACGAGCAGTACTTC
.	TRBJ2-5	TRBV2	.	CASIQGPGVETQYF	TGTGCCAGCATCCAGGGGCCCGGGGTAGAGACCCAGTACTTC
TRBD2	TRBJ2-7	TRBV7-2	few	CASGPRLAGPYEQYF	TGTGCCAGCGGGCCTAGACTAGCGGGACCCTACGAGCAGTACTTC
.	TRBJ2-1	TRBV20-1	.	CSIAASYNEQFF	TGCAGTATAGCGGCCTCCTACAATGAGCAGTTCTTC
.	TRBJ1-1	TRBV2	.	CASSEGFHGAFF	TGTGCCAGCAGTGAAGGGTTCCACGGGGCTTTCTTT
.	TRBJ2-1	TRBV15	.	CATSRRFGRERDPYNEQFF	TGTGCCACCAGCCGACGGTTCGGCCGGGAGAGGGATCCCTACAATGAGCAGTTCTTC
TRBD2	TRBJ2-7	TRBV27	.	CASSSYSGGASYEQYF	TGTGCCAGCAGTTCTTATAGCGGGGGGGCTTCCTACGAGCAGTACTTC
.	TRBJ2-7	TRBV20-1	.	CSAEGPATYEQYF	TGCAGTGCCGAGGGGCCAGCCACCTACGAGCAGTACTTC
.	TRBJ2-1	TRBV20-1	.	CSATGDYNEQFF	TGCAGTGCAACCGGGGACTACAATGAGCAGTTCTTC
.	TRBJ1-5	TRBV20-1	.	CSARQGVNQPQHF	TGCAGTGCTAGACAGGGCGTAAATCAGCCCCAGCATTTT
.	TRBJ1-2	TRBV29-1	.	CSVVPRSGGRAGYGYTF	TGCAGCGTTGTTCCACGGTCAGGAGGGAGAGCGGGCTATGGCTACACCTTC